The 3 T cell receptor beta chains reported below all come from one sample, sequenced in a study of blood T cell repertoires in COVID-19. TCRdb's copy holds only in-frame clones and misses some; the assay was immunoSEQ multiplex PCR. The table has 100,000 or so clones, 82% seen once. Sample: peripheral blood. Receptor source: an older man with active or convalescent COVID-19.

About this clone: Mismatch with germline at one junction end may stem from a read error. J is TRBJ1-1 and V is TRBV2; a possible D gene is TRBD1 (5 bases). The germline gives CDR1 SNHLY, CDR2 FYNNEI. The CDR3 spans 13 residues. The CDR3 sequence: CDSSIRAGTEAFF. In DNA form, the CDR3 reads TGTGACAGCAGTATCAGGGCCGGCACTGAAGCTTTCTTT.

This chain uses TRBV7-9 with TRBJ1-5; no clear D. The germline V gene encodes CDR1 SEHNR and CDR2 FQNEAQ (reference sequence). Trimming took off 1 base at V and 2 bases at J, with 6 bases between the two ends. The CDR3 has 14 residues. The CDR3: CASSLVGGNQPQHF. DNA for the CDR3: TGTGCCAGCAGCTTAGTAGGAGGCAATCAGCCCCAGCATTTT.

The rearrangement links TRBV4-2 to TRBJ1-5; the match to TRBD1 covers 8 bases. The germline gives CDR1 LGHNA, CDR2 YNFKEQ. The CDR3 totals 15 residues. The ends lost 3 bases at V and 6 bases at J; junction bases unmatched: 7. As DNA, the CDR3 is TGTGCCAGCAGCCAGACGACAGGGGAACGTCAGCCCCAGCATTTT. As protein: CASSQTTGERQPQHF.